The T cell receptor (beta chain) under discussion was sequenced for a study of shared clonotypes between healthy human individuals (dated by TCRdb to about 2020). For the study in its entirety: A few men and a couple of women, aged 18 to 49 years, made up the cohort. To estimate repertoire size and how much clonotype sharing occurs between individuals, the study deeply sequenced the blood TCR repertoires of roughly 5 healthy adults. Per donor, leukapheresis produced somewhere between about 0.9 and 9.5 billion PBMCs. Different laboratories and diverse techniques were used to prepare libraries and sequence TCR repertoires, to increase sequencing depth and limit assay-specific biases. For each donor, CD4 naive and CD4 memory were each given three plates, CD8 naive was given two plates, and CD8 memory was given one plate. The study at large found these results: Across a few donors, around 5% of naive CD4, approximately 3.6% of naive CD8, around 2.5% of memory CD4, and approximately 0.4% of memory CD8 clonotypes were shared. Larger estimated clonotype richness was generally found for naive subsets than for memory subsets. Sampling was limited to blood, and TCR repertoires in tissue likely differ from TCR repertoires in blood. Incomplete sequencing was indicated by rarefaction of sorted-subset datasets, despite the large sequencing depth. The small number of donors limited the genetic and exposure-history diversity represented. Higher generation probabilities were observed for clonotypes shared by all four sorted-subset donors than for non-shared clonotypes. Based on pairwise subsampling, the degree of clonotype sharing among donors was expected to be affected by sequencing depth.

Healthy HIV-negative adults with no recently reported acute infections or vaccinations were included as donors. Every donor was a Caucasian adult living in Nashville, Tennessee, USA. Magnetic negative selection was used to enrich CD4+ T cells, after which naive cells were positively selected on CD45RA and the negative fraction became the memory subset. Blood was obtained by leukapheresis, after which PBMCs were separated by Ficoll-Histopaque density gradient centrifugation and cryopreserved in liquid nitrogen vapor phase. Purity and quantity of every magnetically sorted T cell population were checked by analytical flow cytometry. From each sorted fraction, genomic DNA was isolated and quantified by UV absorbance on a Nanodrop 2000c. Using the deep immunoSEQ assay, TCR CDR3 regions were amplified from genomic DNA by multiplex PCR. Genomic DNA extracted from each cell subset was distributed evenly over all wells of several immunoSEQ 96-well plates, and each plate served as one replicate. For sorted subsets, about 220 ng of genomic DNA, equivalent to 30,000 or so T cell genomes, went into each replicate PCR. The purified libraries were quantified using a Qubit 3.0 fluorometer, sized with a Bioanalyzer 2100, and then quantified again using the KAPA Library Quantification kit. Every immunoSEQ 96-well plate was sequenced on a separate single-read 150-cycle Illumina NextSeq 550 flow cell. Per the original workflow: The immunoSEQ output contained only junctional sequences without quality scores, so filtering could not match that applied to full-length reads. To assign V/J genes and CDR3, sequences were annotated using PyIR, a Python wrapper for IgBLAST v1.9, with IMGT germline references. Reads with weak V/J assignments (E-value above 1e-6), missing CDR3, stop codons, out-of-frame junctions, or ambiguous translated residues were removed. V3J clonotypes were defined by identical inferred V gene, J gene, and CDR3 amino acid sequence. The percentage overlap between two repertoires was calculated by dividing the number of shared unique clonotypes by the size of the smaller repertoire. Three approaches were used to assess repertoire richness: RTK rarefaction, the Chao1 estimator, and Recon v2.1 estimates of unobserved clonotypes. For all TCRbeta clonotypes obtained by the gDNA method from a handful of donors, generation probabilities were computed with OLGA. TCRdb carries this immuneACCESS record with in-frame sequences only. Its versions omit some clonotypes, under half of them owing to an unresolved V gene in the studies checked, with the rest unexplained. D and trimming come from the DNA, and the V and J calls and clone size come from that table. Within this sample are more than 1,200,000 clones, with approximately 98.5% of them counted one time only. The ten largest account for approximately 0.4% of the sample.

To note about this clone: Its antigen is still unknown. Per-base quality was not reported, and no clone a single base away is much larger than it. The sample contains more than one DNA sequence encoding this CDR3.

From the germline V gene, CDR1 is SNHLY and CDR2 is FYNNEI. Inclusive of the bounding cysteine and phenylalanine, the CDR3 is 11 residues long. The only DNA kept is the CDR3, 33 bases in frame from the first base. V is pared back by 7 bases and J by 5 bases, with 5 bases lying between the germline termini. Recombination connected TRBV2 to TRBJ2-2; no D gene can be assigned with confidence. The source material was naive CD4+ T cells sorted from blood. The sample's cell subset or site, from its label and the paper: CD45RA+ positively selected. The origin of this receptor is a man younger than 45 in good health. CDR3 protein: CASTATGELFF. The bases are TGTGCCAGCACCGCTACCGGGGAGCTGTTTTTT. With the rest looked up from the reference TRBV2 and TRBJ2-2 genes rather than sequenced, the full variable domain is EPEVTQTPSHQVTQMGQEVILRCVPISNHLYFYWYRQILGQKVEFLVSFYNNEISEKSEIFDDQFSVERPDGSNFTLKIRSTKLEDSAMYFCASTATGELFFGEGSRLTVL.